This is a list of T cell receptor beta chains from one sample in a study of T cell responses to AZD1222 COVID-19 vaccine. Repertoires were generated with immunoSEQ multiplex PCR, while TCRdb's copy carries only in-frame clones and drops some. The data show around 120,000 clones, with about nine tenths seen just once and 1.1% held by the top ten. Source: peripheral blood, taken 28 days after the second AZD1222 dose. Every receptor here comes from an adult who received the AZD1222 COVID-19 vaccine. The CDR3 runs from the conserved cysteine through the conserved F or W. Each record gives: D gene, J gene, V gene, CDR3 protein, CDR3 DNA. D genes are given only for firm matches.

D gene: TRBD2
J gene: TRBJ2-3
V gene: TRBV19
CDR3 protein: CASNLAGDEDTQYF
CDR3 DNA: TGTGCCAGTAACCTAGCGGGAGATGAAGATACGCAGTATTTT

D gene: TRBD1
J gene: TRBJ2-1
V gene: TRBV7-8
CDR3 protein: CASSPVTGGNEQFF
CDR3 DNA: TGTGCCAGCAGCCCCGTAACAGGGGGGAATGAGCAGTTCTTC

D gene: TRBD1
J gene: TRBJ1-5
V gene: TRBV6-1
CDR3 protein: CASSERGSDRFNQPQHF
CDR3 DNA: TGTGCCAGCAGTGAAAGGGGGTCGGACAGGTTCAATCAGCCCCAGCATTTT

D gene: .
J gene: TRBJ2-5
V gene: TRBV6-5
CDR3 protein: CASSYLQGEGGETQYF
CDR3 DNA: TGTGCCAGCAGTTATTTACAGGGAGAGGGAGGGGAGACCCAGTACTTC

D gene: TRBD1
J gene: TRBJ2-5
V gene: TRBV5-8
CDR3 protein: CASSLGGQGTETQYF
CDR3 DNA: TGTGCCAGCAGCTTGGGCGGACAGGGAACCGAGACCCAGTACTTC

D gene: .
J gene: TRBJ1-2
V gene: TRBV2
CDR3 protein: CASSLIGQNYGYTF
CDR3 DNA: TGTGCCAGCAGTTTAATCGGGCAGAACTATGGCTACACCTTC

D gene: TRBD1
J gene: TRBJ2-1
V gene: TRBV7-3
CDR3 protein: CASSSGTGYNEQFF
CDR3 DNA: TGTGCCAGCAGCTCTGGGACAGGGTATAATGAGCAGTTCTTC

D gene: .
J gene: TRBJ1-3
V gene: TRBV12-3/TRBV12-4
CDR3 protein: CASNRLSGNTIYF
CDR3 DNA: TGTGCCAGCAATCGACTTTCTGGAAACACCATATATTTT

D gene: .
J gene: TRBJ1-6
V gene: TRBV28
CDR3 protein: CASRPPGSSYNSPLHF
CDR3 DNA: TGTGCCAGCAGACCTCCAGGGAGCTCCTATAATTCACCCCTCCACTTT

D gene: .
J gene: TRBJ1-6
V gene: TRBV3-1/TRBV3-2
CDR3 protein: CASSQELIGANSPLHF
CDR3 DNA: TGTGCCAGCAGCCAAGAATTAATAGGGGCTAATTCACCCCTCCACTTT

D gene: TRBD1
J gene: TRBJ1-5
V gene: TRBV5-1
CDR3 protein: CASSLGGQGARQPQHF
CDR3 DNA: TGCGCCAGCAGCTTGGGGGGACAGGGGGCCAGACAGCCCCAGCATTTT